The entry that follows covers one T cell receptor beta chain sequence. Antigen: not known. TCR beta CDR3 sequences were amplified from RNA transcripts. First-round RT-PCR with HTBI primers amplified the TCR CDR3 region. One entry per CDR3 protein results from TCRdb running MiXCR on the multiplex PCR reads. The sample holds around 720,000 distinct CDR3 sequences, 30% to 40% seen once. The data belong to a study of T cells in Graves' hyperthyroidism and ophthalmopathy. The study's findings and limits: The authors' 13 V-J model separated ophthalmopathy from stable hyperthyroidism.

Germline CDR1 SSHAT, CDR2 FNYEAQ (reference sequence). This CDR3 spans 15 amino acids. Fresh peripheral blood, around 10 ml, yielded the PBMCs. Sequenced sample: blood. The receptor's source is a woman aged 40 to 50 with Graves' hyperthyroidism. This sequence joins TRBV7-7 and TRBJ2-2, with 11 bases identical to TRBD2. CDR3 DNA sequence: TGTGCTGGCAGCTTACTAGCGGGGGCTTCCGGGGAGCTGTTTTTT. Translation gives CAGSLLAGASGELFF. The variable domain in full, with the rest retrieved from reference TRBV7-7 and TRBJ2-2, is GAGVSQSPRYKVTKRGQDVTLRCDPISSHATLYWYQQALGQGPEFLTYFNYEAQPDKSGLPSDRFSAERPEGSISTLTIQRTEQRDSAMYRCAGSLLAGASGELFFGEGSRLTVL.